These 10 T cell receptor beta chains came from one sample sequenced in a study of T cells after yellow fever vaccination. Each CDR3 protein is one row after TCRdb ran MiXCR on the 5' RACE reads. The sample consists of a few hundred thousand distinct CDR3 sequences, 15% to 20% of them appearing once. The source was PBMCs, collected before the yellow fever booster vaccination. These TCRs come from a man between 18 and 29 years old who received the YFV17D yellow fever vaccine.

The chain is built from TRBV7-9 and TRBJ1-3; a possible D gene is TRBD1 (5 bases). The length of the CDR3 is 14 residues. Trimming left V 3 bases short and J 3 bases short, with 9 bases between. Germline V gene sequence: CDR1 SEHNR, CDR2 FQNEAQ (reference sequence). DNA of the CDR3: TGTGCCAGCAGCTTCGGCCAGGGTGGAAACACCATATATTTT. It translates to CASSFGQGGNTIYF.

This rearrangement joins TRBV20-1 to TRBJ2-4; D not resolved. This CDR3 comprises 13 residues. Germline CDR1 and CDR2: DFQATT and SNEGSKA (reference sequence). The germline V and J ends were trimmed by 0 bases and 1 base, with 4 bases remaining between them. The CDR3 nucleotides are TGCAGTGCTAGAGATGGGGCCAAAAACATTCAGTACTTC. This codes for CSARDGAKNIQYF.

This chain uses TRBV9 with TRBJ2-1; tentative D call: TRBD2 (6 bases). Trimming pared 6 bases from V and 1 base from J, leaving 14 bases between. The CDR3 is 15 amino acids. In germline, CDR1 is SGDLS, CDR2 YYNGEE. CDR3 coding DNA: TGTGCCAGCAACCGGGTCGGGGGTTCCTACAATGAGCAGTTCTTC. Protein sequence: CASNRVGGSYNEQFF.

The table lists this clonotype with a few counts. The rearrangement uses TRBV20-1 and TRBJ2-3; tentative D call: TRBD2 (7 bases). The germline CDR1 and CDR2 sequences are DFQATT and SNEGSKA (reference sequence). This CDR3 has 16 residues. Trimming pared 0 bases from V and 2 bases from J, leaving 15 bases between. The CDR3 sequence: CSARDHAGALTDTQYF. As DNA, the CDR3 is TGCAGTGCTAGAGATCACGCGGGGGCCCTCACAGATACGCAGTATTTT.

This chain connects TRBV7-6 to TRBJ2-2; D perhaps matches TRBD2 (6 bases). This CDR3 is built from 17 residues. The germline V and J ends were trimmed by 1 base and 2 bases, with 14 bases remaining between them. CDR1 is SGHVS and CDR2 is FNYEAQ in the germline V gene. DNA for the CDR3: TGTGCCAGCAGCTTAGGGGTACGCGGGGCAAACACCGGGGAGCTGTTTTTT. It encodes CASSLGVRGANTGELFF. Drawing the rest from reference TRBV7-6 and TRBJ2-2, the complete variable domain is GAGVSQSPRYKVTKRGQDVALRCDPISGHVSLYWYRQALGQGPEFLTYFNYEAQQDKSGLPNDRFSAERPEGSISTLTIQRTEQRDSAMYRCASSLGVRGANTGELFFGEGSRLTVL.

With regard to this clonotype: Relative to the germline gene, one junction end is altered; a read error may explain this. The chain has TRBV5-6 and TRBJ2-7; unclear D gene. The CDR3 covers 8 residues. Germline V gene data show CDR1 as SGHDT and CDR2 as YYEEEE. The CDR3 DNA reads TGTGCCAGCAGCTTGGGCCCCTTC. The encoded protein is CASSLGPF. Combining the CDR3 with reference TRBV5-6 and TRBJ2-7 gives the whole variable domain DAGVTQSPTHLIKTRGQQVTLRCSPKSGHDTVSWYQQALGQGPQFIFQYYEEEERQRGNFPDRFSGHQFPNYSSELNVNALLLGDSALYLCASSLGPFGPGTRLTVT.

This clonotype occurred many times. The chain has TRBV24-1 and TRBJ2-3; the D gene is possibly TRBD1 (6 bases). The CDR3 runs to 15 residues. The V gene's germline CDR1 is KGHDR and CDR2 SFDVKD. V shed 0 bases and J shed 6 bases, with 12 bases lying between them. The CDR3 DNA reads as TGTGCCACCAGTGATTTGGGCGCAGGGGCGGATACGCAGTATTTT. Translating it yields CATSDLGAGADTQYF.

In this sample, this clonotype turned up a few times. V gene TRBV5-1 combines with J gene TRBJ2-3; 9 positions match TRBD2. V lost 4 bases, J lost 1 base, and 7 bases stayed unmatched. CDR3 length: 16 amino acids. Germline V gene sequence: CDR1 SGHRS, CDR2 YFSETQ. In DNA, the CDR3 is TGCGCCAGCAGCGACCCCGAGCGGGGGGGCACAGATACGCAGTATTTT. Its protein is CASSDPERGGTDTQYF. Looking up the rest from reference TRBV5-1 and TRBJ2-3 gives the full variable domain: KAGVTQTPRYLIKTRGQQVTLSCSPISGHRSVSWYQQTPGQGLQFLFEYFSETQRNKGNFPGRFSGRQFSNSRSEMNVSTLELGDSALYLCASSDPERGGTDTQYFGPGTRLTVL.

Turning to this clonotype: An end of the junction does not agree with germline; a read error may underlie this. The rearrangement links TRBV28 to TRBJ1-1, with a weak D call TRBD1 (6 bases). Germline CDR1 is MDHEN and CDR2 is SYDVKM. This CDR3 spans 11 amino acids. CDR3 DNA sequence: TGTGCCATCAGTAAACAGGGAAGGGCTTTCTTT. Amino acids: CAISKQGRAFF.

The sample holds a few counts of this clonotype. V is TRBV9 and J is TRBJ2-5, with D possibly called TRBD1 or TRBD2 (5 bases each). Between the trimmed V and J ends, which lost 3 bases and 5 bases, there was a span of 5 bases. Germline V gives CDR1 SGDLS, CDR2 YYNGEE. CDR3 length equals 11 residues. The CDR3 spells CASSGDETQYF. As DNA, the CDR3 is TGTGCCAGCAGCGGGGACGAGACCCAGTACTTC.